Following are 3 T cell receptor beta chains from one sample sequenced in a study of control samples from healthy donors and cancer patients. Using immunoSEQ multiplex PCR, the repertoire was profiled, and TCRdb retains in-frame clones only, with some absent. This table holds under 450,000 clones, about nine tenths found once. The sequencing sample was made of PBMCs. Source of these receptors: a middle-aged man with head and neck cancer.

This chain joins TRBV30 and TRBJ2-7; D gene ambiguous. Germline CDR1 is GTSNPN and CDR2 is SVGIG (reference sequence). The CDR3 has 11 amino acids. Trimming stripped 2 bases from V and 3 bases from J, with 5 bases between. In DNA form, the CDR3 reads TGTGCCTGGAGTTCCCACTACGAGCAGTACTTC. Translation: CAWSSHYEQYF.

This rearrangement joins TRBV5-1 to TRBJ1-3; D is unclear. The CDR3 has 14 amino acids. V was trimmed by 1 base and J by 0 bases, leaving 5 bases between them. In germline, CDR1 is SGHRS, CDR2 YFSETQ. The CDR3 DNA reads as TGCGCCAGCAGCTTGATCCCCTCTGGAAACACCATATATTTT. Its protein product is CASSLIPSGNTIYF.

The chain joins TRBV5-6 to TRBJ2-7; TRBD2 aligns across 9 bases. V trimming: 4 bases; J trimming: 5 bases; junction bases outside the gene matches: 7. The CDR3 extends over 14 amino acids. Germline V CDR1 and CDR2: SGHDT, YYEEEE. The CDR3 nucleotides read TGTGCCAGCAGCGGACGTAGCGGGGGCCACGAGCAGTACTTC. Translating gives CASSGRSGGHEQYF.